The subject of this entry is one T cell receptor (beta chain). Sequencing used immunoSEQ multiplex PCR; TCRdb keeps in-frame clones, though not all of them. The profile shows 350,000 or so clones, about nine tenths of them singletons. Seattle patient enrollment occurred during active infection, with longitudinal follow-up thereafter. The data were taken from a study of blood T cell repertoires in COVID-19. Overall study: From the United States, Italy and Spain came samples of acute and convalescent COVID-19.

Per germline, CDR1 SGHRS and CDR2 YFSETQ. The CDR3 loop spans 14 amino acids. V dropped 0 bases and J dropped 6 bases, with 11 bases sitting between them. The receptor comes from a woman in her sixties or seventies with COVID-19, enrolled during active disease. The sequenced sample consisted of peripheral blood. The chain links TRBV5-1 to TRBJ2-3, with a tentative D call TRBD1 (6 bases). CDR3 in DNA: TGCGCCAGCAGCTTGGGCCAGCAGGGGGATACGCAGTATTTT. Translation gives CASSLGQQGDTQYF.